This TCR beta chain was identified in a study of blood T cell repertoires in COVID-19. Overall study: The United States, Italy and Spain supplied acute and convalescent COVID-19 samples.

J gave up 6 bases and V 3 bases, and 6 bases lay outside the gene matches. The germline V gene has CDR1 LNHDA and CDR2 SQIVND (reference sequence). The CDR3 totals 16 residues. Study processing details: Reference gene primer amplification in the assay estimated nucleated cell counts. Some clones are missing from TCRdb's copy, which holds only in-frame ones; the method was immunoSEQ multiplex PCR. V and J calls and clone size are as listed in that table; D and trimming were resolved from the DNA. The sample lists about 190,000 clones, roughly nine tenths occurring once. The genes are TRBV19 and TRBJ1-5; 12 bases agree with TRBD1. Sequencing was carried out using peripheral blood. This TCR derives from an older man with active or convalescent COVID-19. The CDR3 region is CASSMPGQGAGQPQHF. DNA of the CDR3: TGTGCCAGTAGTATGCCGGGACAGGGGGCAGGTCAGCCCCAGCATTTT.